These 10 T cell receptor beta chains were sequenced from one sample in a study of monozygotic twins with inflammatory bowel disease. TCRdb re-called the 5' RACE reads; every CDR3 protein appears as one record, without DNA. The sample's table shows 150,000 to 200,000 distinct CDR3 sequences. Source material: blood. The receptors derive from a human donor with ulcerative colitis or Crohn's disease, or a healthy co-twin of an affected twin (not recorded which).

The chain combines TRBV14 with TRBJ2-1; with no DNA, the TCRdb D assignment of TRBD2 cannot be verified. This CDR3 is 16 amino acids long. Germline V gene data show CDR1 as SGHDN and CDR2 as FVKESK. CDR3 sequence: CASSHAPGRAENEQFF.

V usage is TRBV7-3 and J usage is TRBJ2-2; TCRdb's D gene call, TRBD1, goes unchecked for lack of DNA. The CDR3 is 15 residues long. Per germline, CDR1 SGHTA and CDR2 FQGTGA. This CDR3 is CASSWGAGVTGELFF.

CDR3 sequence: CASSPQPRGNEQFF. This chain links TRBV11-1 with TRBJ2-1; as DNA is missing, the TRBD1 call by TCRdb cannot be tested. The V gene's germline CDR1 is SGHAT and CDR2 FQDESV (reference sequence). This CDR3 contains 14 residues.

This sequence joins TRBV27 and TRBJ2-3; with no DNA, the TCRdb D assignment of TRBD2 cannot be verified. Germline V gives CDR1 MNHEY, CDR2 SMNVEV (reference sequence). CDR3 length equals 15 residues. This CDR3 reads CASSSGTSSTDTQYF.

The V gene is TRBV7-9, the J gene TRBJ1-1; without DNA, the TCRdb call of TRBD1 cannot be checked. CDR3 length equals 14 residues. The germline gives CDR1 SEHNR, CDR2 FQNEAQ (reference sequence). The CDR3 here is CASSRTGVYTEAFF.

V usage is TRBV10-3 and J usage is TRBJ2-7. Germline values: CDR1 ENHRY, CDR2 SYGVKD. This CDR3 has 13 residues. Here the CDR3 reads CAIGGSDFYEQYF.

This chain uses TRBV7-2 with TRBJ2-7; there is no DNA to check the TCRdb D call of TRBD1. Germline V gene lookup returns CDR1 SGHTA and CDR2 FQGNSA. The CDR3 loop spans 14 amino acids. CDR3 amino acids: CASSPMAGTYEQYF.

The J gene is TRBJ2-1, the V gene TRBV28; TCRdb selects TRBD1, and the lack of DNA leaves this call unchecked. CDR1 is MDHEN, CDR2 SYDVKM, per germline. There are 14 residues in the CDR3. CDR3 protein: CASSRTRGRDEQFF.

V is TRBV20-1 and J is TRBJ1-2. CDR3 length equals 13 residues. Germline CDR1 and CDR2: DFQATT and SNEGSKA (reference sequence). The CDR3 loop reads CSAQLTKSYGYTF.

V and J are TRBV28 and TRBJ2-7. The germline V gene encodes CDR1 MDHEN and CDR2 SYDVKM. The CDR3 extends over 11 amino acids. CDR3 protein: CASSLFSEQYF. Full variable domain (outside the CDR3, taken from reference TRBV28 and TRBJ2-7): DVKVTQSSRYLVKRTGEKVFLECVQDMDHENMFWYRQDPGLGLRLIYFSYDVKMKEKGDIPEGYSVSREKKERFSLILESASTNQTSMYLCASSLFSEQYFGPGTRLTVT.